These T cell receptor beta chains were read from a single sample in a study of PD-1 blockade in classical Hodgkin lymphoma. Method: immunoSEQ multiplex PCR; TCRdb's copy keeps in-frame clones and lacks some. The sample has 25,000 to 30,000 clones, 78% seen once. This specimen was peripheral blood mononuclear cells (PBMCs), taken before the second cycle of nivolumab. These receptors all stem from a human donor with classical Hodgkin lymphoma. The CDR3 runs from the conserved cysteine through the conserved F or W. D genes are given only for firm matches. Expanded clones are given a class, and other clones once, few, many or no size at all.

J | V | D | size | CDR3 | DNA
TRBJ1-2 | TRBV18 | TRBD1 | - | CASSPSGTGVYGYTF | TGTGCCAGCTCACCGTCCGGGACAGGGGTATATGGCTACACCTTC
TRBJ2-5 | TRBV5-4 | TRBD2 | - | CASSLGLAGDQETQYF | TGTGCCAGCAGCTTGGGTCTAGCGGGGGATCAAGAGACCCAGTACTTC
TRBJ2-3 | TRBV30 | - | - | CAWRTSTDTQYF | TGTGCCTGGAGGACTAGCACAGATACGCAGTATTTT
TRBJ1-5 | TRBV6-1 | - | once | CASREVRGNQPQHF | TGTGCCAGCAGGGAAGTCAGGGGCAATCAGCCCCAGCATTTT
TRBJ1-4 | TRBV29-1 | - | - | CSARYNEKLFF | TGCAGCGCCAGGTATAATGAAAAACTGTTTTTT
TRBJ2-5 | TRBV5-1 | TRBD2 | - | CASSPGSSGGRGETQYF | TGCGCCAGCAGCCCCGGGTCTAGCGGGGGCCGTGGGGAGACCCAGTACTTC
TRBJ1-2 | TRBV27 | TRBD1 | - | CASSLRGTGASNYGYTF | TGTGCCAGCAGTTTAAGGGGGACAGGGGCTTCAAACTATGGCTACACCTTC
TRBJ2-7 | TRBV27 | - | - | CASSPGTGGYEQYF | TGTGCCAGCAGTCCCGGGACGGGTGGTTACGAGCAGTACTTC
TRBJ2-7 | TRBV5-6 | TRBD1 | - | CASRRQGAYYEQYF | TGTGCCAGCAGACGACAGGGGGCTTACTACGAGCAGTACTTC
TRBJ2-5 | TRBV7-9 | TRBD1 | - | CASSRQGTEQETQYF | TGTGCCAGCAGCCGACAAGGGACAGAACAAGAGACCCAGTACTTC
TRBJ2-2 | TRBV5-1 | TRBD1 | - | CASSSQQGAGTGELFF | TGCGCCAGCAGCAGCCAACAGGGGGCAGGAACCGGGGAGCTGTTTTTT
TRBJ2-5 | TRBV19 | TRBD2 | - | CASSPSGFTRAQYF | TGTGCCTCCTCTCCTAGCGGGTTTACCCGGGCCCAGTACTTC
TRBJ1-2 | TRBV10-3 | TRBD1 | - | CAIRLAGQGGYGYTF | TGTGCCATCAGGTTGGCTGGGCAGGGGGGTTATGGCTACACCTTC
TRBJ2-5 | TRBV2 | - | - | CASTYQETQYF | TGTGCCAGCACGTACCAAGAGACCCAGTACTTC
TRBJ1-2 | TRBV10-3 | - | - | CAISESIGQGGGSGGYTF | TGTGCCATCAGTGAGTCGATCGGTCAGGGAGGCGGGTCTGGTGGCTACACCTTC
TRBJ1-5 | TRBV18 | - | - | CASSPHPNKIGTQHF | TGTGCCAGCTCACCTCACCCCAACAAAATCGGAACCCAGCATTTT
TRBJ2-5 | TRBV5-1 | - | - | CASSLSASQGTQYF | TGCGCCAGCAGCTTGTCGGCTAGCCAAGGGACCCAGTACTTC
TRBJ1-5 | TRBV19 | - | - | CASSMKSLSGMQPQHF | TGTGCCAGTAGTATGAAGTCGCTATCAGGGATGCAGCCCCAGCATTTT
TRBJ1-2 | TRBV6-5 | - | - | CASSYVGGGYTF | TGTGCCAGCAGTTACGTGGGAGGTGGCTACACCTTC
TRBJ1-5 | TRBV6-5 | - | once | CASSTGEQPQHF | TGTGCCAGCAGTACTGGGGAACAGCCCCAGCATTTT
TRBJ2-7 | TRBV4-3 | TRBD1 | once | CASSHGPGQGSYEQYF | TGCGCCAGCAGCCATGGTCCGGGACAGGGTAGCTACGAGCAGTACTTC
TRBJ2-7 | TRBV18 | TRBD1 | - | CASSPGTAYEQYF | TGTGCCAGCTCACCGGGGACAGCCTACGAGCAGTACTTC
TRBJ1-4 | TRBV7-9 | TRBD1 | - | CASSPPAWTGSNEKLFF | TGTGCCAGCAGCCCACCGGCATGGACAGGGAGTAATGAAAAACTGTTTTTT
TRBJ2-5 | TRBV6-1 | - | - | CASSEQERWAETQYF | TGTGCCAGCAGTGAGCAGGAACGCTGGGCAGAGACCCAGTACTTC
TRBJ2-5 | TRBV5-1 | - | - | CASSGGGQETQYF | TGCGCCAGCAGCGGGGGCGGACAAGAGACCCAGTACTTC
TRBJ1-1 | TRBV18 | - | few | CASSSQAQMNTEAFF | TGTGCCAGCTCATCCCAGGCTCAGATGAACACTGAAGCTTTCTTT
TRBJ1-1 | TRBV4-1 | - | once | CASSQDSFNTEAFF | TGCGCCAGCAGCCAAGACAGCTTCAACACTGAAGCTTTCTTT
TRBJ1-2 | TRBV28 | - | - | CASSSGGQYGYTF | TGTGCCAGCAGTTCGGGGGGGCAATATGGCTACACCTTC